This TCR beta chain was documented in a study of blood T cell repertoires in COVID-19. Overall study context: Acute and convalescent COVID-19 samples came from the United States, Italy and Spain.

This table comes from immunoSEQ multiplex PCR, and its TCRdb copy is limited to in-frame clones, with some not included. This table holds over 100,000 clones, roughly 90% found once. This TCR came from a man aged 60-69 years with COVID-19, enrolled during active disease. The sample was peripheral blood.

The CDR3 DNA follows: TGTGCCAGCAGCCCCACTAGCCCCTACGAGCAGTACTTC. The encoded protein is CASSPTSPYEQYF. V usage is TRBV28 and J usage is TRBJ2-7, with D tentatively TRBD2 (6 bases). This CDR3 comprises 13 residues. In germline, CDR1 is MDHEN, CDR2 SYDVKM. Trimming pared 6 bases from V and 2 bases from J, leaving 11 bases between.